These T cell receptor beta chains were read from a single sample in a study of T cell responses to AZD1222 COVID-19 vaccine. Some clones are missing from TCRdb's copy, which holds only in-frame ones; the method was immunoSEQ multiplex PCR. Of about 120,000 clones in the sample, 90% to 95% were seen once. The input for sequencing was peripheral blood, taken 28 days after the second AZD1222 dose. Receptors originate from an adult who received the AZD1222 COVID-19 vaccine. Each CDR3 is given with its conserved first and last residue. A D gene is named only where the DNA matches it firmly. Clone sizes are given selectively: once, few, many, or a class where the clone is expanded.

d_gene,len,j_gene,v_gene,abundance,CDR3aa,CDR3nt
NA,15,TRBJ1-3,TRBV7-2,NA,CASSLAGLSGNTIYF,TGTGCCAGCAGCTTAGCAGGGTTAAGTGGAAACACCATATATTTT
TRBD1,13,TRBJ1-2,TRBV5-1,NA,CASSSTGVNGYTF,TGCGCCAGCAGCAGTACAGGGGTGAATGGCTACACCTTC
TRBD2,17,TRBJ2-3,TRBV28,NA,CASSGTSGGARTDTQYF,TGTGCCAGCAGTGGGACTAGCGGGGGGGCCCGCACAGATACGCAGTATTTT
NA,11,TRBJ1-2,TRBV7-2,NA,CASSLDYGYTF,TGTGCCAGCAGCTTAGACTACGGCTACACCTTC
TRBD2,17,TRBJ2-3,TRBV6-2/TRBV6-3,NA,CASSLQLAGDPTDTQYF,TGTGCCAGCAGCCTACAACTAGCGGGGGACCCCACAGATACGCAGTATTTT
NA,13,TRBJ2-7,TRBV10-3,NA,CAISESASYEQYF,TGTGCCATCAGTGAGTCAGCCTCCTACGAGCAGTACTTC
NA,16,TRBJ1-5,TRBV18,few,CASSVISGEGNQPQHF,TGTGCCAGCTCCGTCATTTCAGGCGAGGGCAATCAGCCCCAGCATTTT
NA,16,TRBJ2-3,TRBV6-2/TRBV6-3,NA,CASSSPHGYGTDTQYF,TGTGCCAGCAGTTCCCCTCACGGGTATGGCACAGATACGCAGTATTTT
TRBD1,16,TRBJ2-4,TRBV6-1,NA,CASSAQGAGRQNIQYF,TGTGCCAGCAGTGCTCAGGGGGCGGGCCGCCAAAACATTCAGTACTTC
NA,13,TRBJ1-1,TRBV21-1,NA,CASRKQGRAEAFF,TGTGCCAGCAGGAAACAGGGGAGGGCTGAAGCTTTCTTT
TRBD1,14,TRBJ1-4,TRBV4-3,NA,CASSPRQGAEKLFF,TGCGCCAGCAGCCCAAGACAGGGGGCTGAAAAACTGTTTTTT
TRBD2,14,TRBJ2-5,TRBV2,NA,CASNSGRDQETQYF,TGTGCCAGCAACAGCGGGAGGGACCAAGAGACCCAGTACTTC
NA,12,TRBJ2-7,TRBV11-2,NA,CASSFTSYEQYF,TGTGCCAGCAGCTTTACTAGTTACGAGCAGTACTTC
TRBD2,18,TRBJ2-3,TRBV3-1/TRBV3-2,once,CASSRIRRASGIEDTQYF,TGTGCCAGCAGCCGAATCCGTAGGGCTAGCGGGATAGAAGATACGCAGTATTTT
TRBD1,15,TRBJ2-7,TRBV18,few,CASSPDRGSSYEQYF,TGTGCCAGCTCACCGGACAGGGGATCCTCATACGAGCAGTACTTC
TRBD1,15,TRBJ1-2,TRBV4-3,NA,CASSQPGQGFYGYTF,TGCGCCAGCAGCCAGCCGGGACAGGGGTTCTATGGCTACACCTTC
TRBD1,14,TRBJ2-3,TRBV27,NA,CASSRDRYTDTQYF,TGTGCCAGCAGCCGGGACAGATACACAGATACGCAGTATTTT
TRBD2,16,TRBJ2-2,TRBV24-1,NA,CATGSGRAANTGELFF,TGTGCCACCGGGAGCGGGAGGGCCGCGAACACCGGGGAGCTGTTTTTT
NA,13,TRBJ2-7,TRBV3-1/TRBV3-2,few,CASSQGTNYEQYF,TGTGCCAGCAGCCAGGGCACTAACTACGAGCAGTACTTC
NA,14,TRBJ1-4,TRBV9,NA,CASSVVAGREKLFF,TGTGCCAGCAGCGTAGTAGCGGGGCGCGAAAAACTGTTTTTT
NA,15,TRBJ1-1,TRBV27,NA,CASSPSGLGGTEAFF,TGTGCCAGCAGTCCATCGGGTCTCGGGGGCACTGAAGCTTTCTTT
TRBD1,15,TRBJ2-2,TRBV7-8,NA,CASSPNRDRTGELFF,TGTGCCAGCAGCCCTAACCGGGACAGAACCGGGGAGCTGTTTTTT
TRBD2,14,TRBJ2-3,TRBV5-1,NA,CASSPLAYTDTQYF,TGCGCCAGCAGCCCACTAGCGTACACAGATACGCAGTATTTT
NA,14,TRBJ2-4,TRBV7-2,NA,CASSLVTSKNIQYF,TGTGCCAGCAGCCTCGTCACTAGTAAAAACATTCAGTACTTC
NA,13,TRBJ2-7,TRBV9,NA,CASSVAETYEQYF,TGTGCCAGCAGCGTGGCGGAAACCTACGAGCAGTACTTC
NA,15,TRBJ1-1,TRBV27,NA,CASSLSVNMNTEAFF,TGTGCCAGCAGTTTATCGGTAAACATGAACACTGAAGCTTTCTTT
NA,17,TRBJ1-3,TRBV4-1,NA,CASSQDGGGGPGNTIYF,TGCGCCAGCAGCCAAGATGGGGGTGGGGGCCCTGGAAACACCATATATTTT
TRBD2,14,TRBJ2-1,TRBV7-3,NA,CASREAGAESEQFF,TGTGCCAGCAGGGAAGCGGGAGCGGAGAGTGAGCAGTTCTTC
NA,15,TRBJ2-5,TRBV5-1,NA,CASSSTGSGQETQYF,TGCGCCAGCAGCTCTACAGGATCCGGACAAGAGACCCAGTACTTC
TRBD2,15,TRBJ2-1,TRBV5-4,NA,CASSRSAGTYNEQFF,TGTGCCAGCAGCCGGTCAGCGGGAACCTACAATGAGCAGTTCTTC
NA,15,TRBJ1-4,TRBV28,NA,CASSLPQGTNEKLFF,TGTGCCAGCAGTCTCCCACAGGGAACTAATGAAAAACTGTTTTTT
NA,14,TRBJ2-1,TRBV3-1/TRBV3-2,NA,CASSQPGSYNEQFF,TGTGCCAGCAGCCAACCCGGCTCCTACAATGAGCAGTTCTTC
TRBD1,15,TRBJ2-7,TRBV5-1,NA,CASRELPGQGFEQYF,TGCGCCAGCAGAGAACTACCGGGACAGGGCTTCGAGCAGTACTTC
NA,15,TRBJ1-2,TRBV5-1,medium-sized,CASSLAGEANYGYTF,TGCGCCAGCAGCTTGGCCGGCGAAGCTAACTATGGCTACACCTTC
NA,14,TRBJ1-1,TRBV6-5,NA,CASSYGGTNTEAFF,TGTGCCAGCAGTTACGGGGGGACGAACACTGAAGCTTTCTTT
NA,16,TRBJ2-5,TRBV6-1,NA,CASSGFRAGPQETQYF,TGTGCCAGCAGTGGCTTCCGGGCAGGTCCCCAAGAGACCCAGTACTTC
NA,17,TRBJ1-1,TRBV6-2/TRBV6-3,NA,CASSYSDGGMGDTEAFF,TGTGCCAGCAGTTACTCGGATGGGGGAATGGGGGACACTGAAGCTTTCTTT
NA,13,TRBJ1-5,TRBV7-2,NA,CASSSRVVEPQHF,TGTGCCAGCAGCAGTAGGGTCGTGGAGCCCCAGCATTTT
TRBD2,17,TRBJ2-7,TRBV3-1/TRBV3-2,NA,CASSPLLGSGRLYEQYF,TGTGCCAGCAGCCCCCTTCTCGGTAGCGGGAGGTTATACGAGCAGTACTTC
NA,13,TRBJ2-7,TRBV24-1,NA,CATSDLPGDEQYF,TGTGCCACCAGTGATTTGCCGGGGGACGAGCAGTACTTC
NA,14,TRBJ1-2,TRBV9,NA,CASSVGTGIYGYTF,TGTGCCAGCAGCGTAGGAACAGGGATCTATGGCTACACCTTC
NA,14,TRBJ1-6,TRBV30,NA,CAWSRGTNNSPLHF,TGTGCCTGGAGTCGCGGGACTAATAATTCACCCCTCCACTTT
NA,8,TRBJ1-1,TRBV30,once,CACCDSKF,TGTGCCTGTTGTGACAGCAAATTT
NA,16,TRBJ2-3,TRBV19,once,CASSTQIAVSTDTQYF,TGTGCCAGTAGTACGCAGATAGCGGTCAGCACAGATACGCAGTATTTT
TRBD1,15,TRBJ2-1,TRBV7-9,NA,CASSLVGQVINEQFF,TGTGCCAGCAGCTTAGTGGGACAGGTTATTAATGAGCAGTTCTTC